The sequence of this TCR beta chain was determined in a study of T cell repertoires in cytomegalovirus infection. Turning to the study itself: The authors used CMV epitopes that were HLA-C-restricted (recently identified) and HLA-B-restricted (well studied). CMV infection together with matching HLA type was indicated by public TCR beta signatures.

Comments on this clonotype: The target antigen is unknown.

The trim removed 0 bases at V and 2 bases at J, leaving 4 bases unmatched. The V gene's germline CDR1 is SGHDN and CDR2 FVKESK. CDR3 size: 15 residues. TCRdb itself ran the reads through MiXCR, one entry per CDR3 protein. The repertoire holds approximately 910,000 distinct CDR3 sequences, about a third seen once, with around 15% in the top ten. Study results and caveats: The ex vivo response was dominated by HLA-C-restricted CMV-specific TCR beta clonotypes.

The chain employs TRBV14 and TRBJ2-7; 7 bases are a match to TRBD1. The receptor was derived from a human donor in good health (CMV status not recorded). Some clones in this sample may be carry-over from other donors' samples. Sequences were derived from cultured CD8+ T cells from PBMCs, sampled from culture after CMV antigen stimulation. As DNA, the CDR3 is TGTGCCAGCAGCCAAGATACAGGGGCGGCCTACGAGCAGTACTTC. Translated: CASSQDTGAAYEQYF.